This T cell receptor beta chain is drawn from a study of T-cell memory formation after mild COVID-19. Germline CDR1 and CDR2: SEHNR and FQNEAQ (reference sequence). The V end was cut by 6 bases, the J end by 6 bases, with 11 bases between. CDR3 length: 12 amino acids. One entry per CDR3 protein, called by TCRdb with MiXCR from the 5' RACE reads. The sample holds roughly 89,000 distinct CDR3 sequences, about 16% seen once. The sequence was obtained from a man between 18 and 35 years old who had mild COVID-19 (a few samples of this study predate the infection). Cell type and time point are not known. This rearrangement joins TRBV7-9 to TRBJ1-1; D may be TRBD1 (5 bases). Sequencing was done on a sample of PBMCs or a T cell subset sorted from them (not recorded which). The CDR3: CASRAGPAEAFF. The CDR3 nucleotides read TGTGCCAGCAGAGCAGGGCCGGCTGAAGCTTTCTTT.